The rows below give T cell receptor beta chains drawn from one sample of a study of spatial heterogeneity in lung cancer. MiXCR, applied by TCRdb to the 5' RACE reads, yields one record per CDR3 protein. This repertoire shows 60,000 to 75,000 distinct CDR3 sequences, roughly 6.4% found once; its top ten account for around 15%. The source was PBMCs, collected at surgery. The receptors were gathered from a female donor with early-stage non-small cell lung cancer. Both conserved end residues are part of each CDR3. A D gene is named only where the DNA matches it firmly. Some rows mark clone size as missing; the rest say once, few, many or name a class of expanded clone.

clone size,V gene,D gene,J gene,CDR3 protein,CDR3 DNA
few,TRBV10-2,-,TRBJ1-1,CASKAGGGTEAFF,TGCGCCAGCAAGGCAGGAGGGGGCACTGAAGCTTTCTTT
many,TRBV2,TRBD1,TRBJ1-5,CASGTGGPVAQHF,TGTGCCAGCGGGACAGGTGGTCCTGTAGCCCAGCATTTT
many,TRBV9,-,TRBJ1-3,CASSGGPQGSGNTIYF,TGTGCCAGCAGCGGAGGCCCCCAGGGGTCTGGAAACACCATATATTTT
many,TRBV29-1,-,TRBJ1-2,CSVISPVTFGYTF,TGCAGCGTCATTAGTCCAGTTACTTTTGGCTACACCTTC
many,TRBV5-6,TRBD1,TRBJ2-1,CASSLGQVFSYNEQFF,TGTGCCAGCAGCTTAGGACAGGTTTTCTCCTACAATGAGCAGTTCTTC
few,TRBV5-1,-,TRBJ1-4,CASSLPGDNEKLFF,TGCGCCAGCAGCCTCCCGGGAGATAATGAAAAACTGTTTTTT
-,TRBV16,TRBD1,TRBJ1-2,CASSQSTGEVGYGYTF,TGTGCCAGCAGCCAATCGACAGGGGAAGTGGGGTATGGCTACACCTTC
many,TRBV10-3,-,TRBJ2-7,CAVGGTASYEQYF,TGTGCCGTCGGAGGAACAGCCTCCTACGAGCAGTACTTC
many,TRBV3-1,TRBD2,TRBJ2-5,CASSQEGLAGAGETQYF,TGTGCCAGCAGCCAAGAAGGGCTAGCGGGGGCTGGGGAGACCCAGTACTTC
many,TRBV7-2,-,TRBJ2-1,CASSLGTARNNEQFF,TGTGCCAGCAGCTTAGGAACGGCCAGAAACAATGAGCAGTTCTTC
many,TRBV28,-,TRBJ1-2,CASIAPPSQGWYGYTF,TGTGCCAGCATAGCCCCCCCATCACAGGGCTGGTATGGCTACACCTTC
many,TRBV19,TRBD1,TRBJ1-5,CASTTTSGGSSNQPQHF,TGTGCCAGTACCACGACCTCAGGGGGCTCGTCGAATCAGCCCCAGCATTTT
many,TRBV12-5,TRBD1,TRBJ1-5,CASGPGTGSRSQPQHF,TGTGCTAGTGGTCCTGGGACAGGGTCGAGGAGTCAGCCCCAGCATTTT